This TCR beta chain comes out of a study of OX40 agonist ivuxolimab in advanced cancers. General notes on the study: Ivuxolimab was a fully human IgG2 agonistic monoclonal antibody targeting the costimulatory receptor OX40 (CD134). In the dose-escalation cohort, 82.7% of patients were male, and the mean age was approximately 60 years, with a range of about 23 to 85. Three dose-escalation patients achieved partial responses, one with hepatocellular carcinoma and two with cutaneous melanoma. Intravenous ivuxolimab was administered to patients every 2 weeks at six dose levels: 0.01, 0.1, 0.3, 1.5, 3 and 10 mg/kg. The paper describes the monotherapy dose-escalation part (N = 52 patients) of the phase I trial of ivuxolimab. Of the roughly 52 patients in dose escalation, some 19 had hepatocellular carcinoma, some 15 had melanoma, 9 had renal cell carcinoma and 9 had head and neck cancer. Patients were allowed to have had prior anti-PD-1, anti-PD-L1 or anti-CTLA-4 therapy, and approximately 37% of the dose-escalation patients had been treated with checkpoint inhibitors. The purpose of peripheral TCRbeta sequencing was to test whether ivuxolimab changed TCR sequence diversity and led to clonal T-cell expansion. What the study reported, not specific to this receptor: At doses of 0.1 to 3.0 mg/kg, clonal expansion of both CD4+ and CD8+ blood T cells was observed from baseline to week 6. Which antigens the clonally expanded peripheral T cells were specific for was not determined. After ivuxolimab, expanded clones were on average more numerous among CD8+ T cells than among CD4+ T cells. Low levels of normalized T-cell clonal expansion were also seen in some patients who did not respond. In the 0.1-3.0 mg/kg groups, partial responders were among the patients with the lowest normalized peripheral clonal expansion, particularly in CD8+ T cells.

This clone has a handful of counts. Its antigen remains unidentified. Base qualities are missing; no much larger clone stands one base away. Patients with autoimmune disease history or receiving systemic immunosuppression were excluded from the trial. Peripheral blood for TCR sequencing was drawn from every dose cohort at baseline, at cycle 4 day 1 and at cycle 7 day 1. The samples were drawn from a first-in-human, open-label, multicenter phase I dose-escalation trial of ivuxolimab. Adults with locally advanced or metastatic melanoma, renal cell, hepatocellular, or head and neck squamous cell carcinoma were enrolled in the trial. CD4+ and CD8+ T cells were sorted separately from peripheral blood before TCR sequencing. For sequencing of the TCRbeta CDR3 region, genomic DNA was extracted from the sorted cells. TCRbeta CDR3 regions were sequenced using the immunoSEQ Assay. Imported from immuneACCESS, the table was reduced by TCRdb to in-frame sequences with V and J called. These copies leave out some clones; in studies compared against another copy, an unresolved V gene accounts for under half, and the cause of the remainder is not known. The sample has under 100,000 clones on record, 75% to 90% of them singletons. The ten biggest clones cover approximately 2.3% of the sample.

The source is an adult with an advanced solid tumor such as melanoma, head and neck, liver or kidney cancer. The sample consisted of CD4+ or CD8+ T cells sorted from blood, taken in a trial of the OX40 agonist ivuxolimab.

The CDR3 region: CASSLQTGEQETQYF. The DNA sequence is given as TGTGCCAGCTCACTCCAGACAGGGGAACAAGAGACCCAGTACTTC. The chain is assembled from TRBV18 and TRBJ2-5; 8 bases in the junction line up with TRBD1. From its cysteine to its phenylalanine, the CDR3 spans 15 amino acids. The read is trimmed to its CDR3 DNA, 45 bases read in frame from base 1. V is pruned by 4 bases and J by 2 bases, leaving 6 bases of the junction without a gene match. CDR1 and CDR2 were assigned from the germline V gene as KGHSH and LQKENI.